This TCR beta chain appears in the sequencing data of a study of cytomegalovirus exposure and HLA in healthy donors listed by TCRdb under 2017. Regarding the complete study: An earlier analysis of roughly 630 of the donors reported 250 to 300 Gb of sequence data and roughly 100 million unique TCR beta sequences from some 180 million T cells. A later genetic analysis used genome-wide SNP genotypes for about three fifths of the 666 donors, treating that subset as a discovery cohort. Of the approximately 400 genotyped donors, roughly 85% fell in the genetic ancestry cluster associated with self-reported Caucasian donors. A later analysis re-examined previously published TCR beta repertoires from around 670 donors and added high-resolution HLA genotyping to investigate patterns of TCR occurrence. Because of strong linkage in the cohort, four or five DR-DQ haplotypes were treated as single units for association and clustering. The study aimed to test whether cataloging public T cell receptors could reveal signatures of past pathogen exposure. The number of donors typed differed by locus, with roughly 629-640 for A, B, C, DRB1 and DQB1, 522 for DQA1, 606 for DPA1, and around 450 for DPB1. In an earlier analysis of 500 to 650 of the donors, high-throughput TCR beta sequencing was used to judge whether each TCR beta V gene segment behaved as functional or pseudogenic. HLA typing included class I and class II loci at four-digit resolution. Alongside the repertoire data, information on donor age, sex, ethnicity and CMV serostatus was compiled. The T cell repertoires of several hundred subjects were profiled by immunosequencing and related to cytomegalovirus serostatus. Every repertoire in the discovery cohort had been generated on one and the same sequencing platform. Among almost 400 genotyped donors of the cohort, an average of about 240,000 unique TCR beta nucleotide sequences were sequenced per donor, around a sixth of them non-productive. To predict cytomegalovirus infection status, the study combined high-throughput TCR immunosequencing, statistical association of individual TCRs with disease status, and machine learning. Rather than drawing on any new phenotypic data, the later analysis identified candidate immune exposures from TCR beta sequences and the way those sequences occurred across donors. Approximately 310 gigabases of sequencing data and roughly 90 million unique TCR sequences were included in an early release covering several hundred HLA-typed donors. Along with the roughly 610-subject first cohort, a separate validation cohort of over a hundred different subjects was used. The investigation overall reported the following: In a later analysis, HLA-associated TCR beta chains showed more clonal expansion and lower generation probabilities than non-associated chains that were equally common. Because counts were too low, roughly 17 rarely observed V segments, including chromosome 9 orphons, were left out of the earlier analysis of several hundred of the donors. A group of highly shared sequence variants was considered likely to be a technical artifact of the sequencing pipeline. Immune exposure information for the cohort was limited to CMV serostatus. In vitro tests confirmed that three of the cytomegalovirus-associated TCR beta chains recognize cytomegalovirus antigens. Correlated functional status among segregating V segments might reflect linkage disequilibrium, but an unknown experimental factor could not be ruled out. In a later analysis, most CMV-associated TCR beta chains were found to appear HLA-restricted, with HLA associations seemingly driven largely by CMV exposure. V-gene and J-gene trimming of TCR beta chains was associated with a missense DCLRE1C variant in a later genetic analysis, and the association was replicated in an independent cohort. A further reported finding was that TCR beta sequences accurately predicted the HLA-A and HLA-B alleles for most subjects in the first cohort. Some IMGT-functional V segments, including TRBV6-2 and TRBV6-3, could not be distinguished by the 87-base-pair reads and were therefore excluded. A later genetic analysis reported fewer N-insertions in productive TCRs among donors in an Asian-associated ancestry cluster than the roughly 620-donor mean. Most TCR sequences were seen in very few donors, while some public TCRs were found in many individuals. This cohort had only TCR beta chains sequenced, and the lack of alpha or paired-chain data limited which features could be detected. An earlier analysis of around 500 of the donors showed that most TCR beta V segments appeared in productive rearrangements either about 87% or about 30% of the time, which broadly matched IMGT annotations. According to a later analysis, TCR association rates differed among HLA loci, with DRB1 alleles showing the most associated TCRs and HLA-C alleles showing the fewest. In the study, roughly 160 TCR beta chains were listed as associated with cytomegalovirus. Assigning TCR associations to individual alleles was difficult when HLA alleles, especially DR and DQ, strongly co-occurred. Cytomegalovirus status was reported to be diagnosed by the classifier with high specificity and sensitivity in both the original and validation cohorts. A later analysis associated around 16,000 TCR beta sequences with specific HLA alleles at a false discovery rate of 0.05. According to a later analysis, parvovirus B19, influenza, CMV and Epstein-Barr virus appeared linked to several top co-occurrence clusters. Because HLA typing was unavailable for some donors at each locus, only the typed subset was used in association tests. The presence/absence analyses assumed that sequencing depth was roughly uniform across donors, and that assumption may not be true. It was suggested by the authors that the approach could potentially be generalized to other disease states and immunological phenotypes.

Ends trimmed: V by 5 bases, J by 9 bases; bases unmatched to a gene: 10. The germline V gene specifies SGHVS as CDR1 and FQNEAQ as CDR2. From cysteine to phenylalanine, the CDR3 is 14 amino acids long. The only DNA kept is the CDR3, 42 bases in frame from the first base. The cohort consisted of approximately 690 healthy bone marrow donors. Cohort members were all nominally healthy when sampled, although unrecorded immune exposures were likely present. The donor was CMV seronegative and was included in the group of a few hundred seronegative cohort members. A peripheral blood sample was collected from each donor, and TCR beta sequencing was performed on peripheral blood mononuclear cells. Genomic DNA extraction from the blood cell samples was performed with the Qiagen DNeasy Blood Extraction Kit. As concerns this clone: Its antigen specificity is not known. The record has no base qualities; no much larger clone is one base away.

Library preparation used the immunoSEQ multiplex PCR assay. The multiplex PCR relied on a mix of 60 forward primers for TCR Vbeta segments and 13 reverse primers for TCR Jbeta segments. The CDR3 region of rearranged TCR beta genes was amplified from genomic DNA by a multiplex PCR assay. The Illumina HiSeq System was used to sequence the amplified TCR beta libraries as 87-base-pair reads. The published analysis was carried out like this. Across the 670 or so repertoires, a later analysis counted 80 million or so unique TCR beta chains, about 10 million of which were shared by at least two donors. A nearest-neighbor algorithm error-corrected the raw reads and collapsed the reads into unique sequences, merging closely related sequences to remove PCR and sequencing errors. Alignment of CDR3 sequences to IMGT reference sequences was used to assign V, D and J gene segments. For a sequence to be retained, a match of at least six nucleotides was required to both a V gene segment and a J gene segment. Rearrangements were called productive when the CDR3 lacked stop codons and stayed in frame with V and J; all others were non-productive. Following IMGT convention, CDR3 was defined as the stretch from the second conserved V-encoded cysteine up to the conserved J-encoded phenylalanine. In an earlier analysis of around 540 of the donors, sequences lacking an unambiguous match to a single V gene segment were excluded. In an earlier analysis of several hundred of the donors, V segments were called functional above 56.7% productive rearrangements and were called segregating when the between-donor standard deviation exceeded 5%. A statistical classification framework was built to diagnose cytomegalovirus status from the catalog of TCR beta chain sequences. In a later analysis, TCR nucleotide sequences were compared against IMGT/GENE-DB human TR gene sequences so that V and J genes could be assigned. In a later analysis, CDR3 sequences and most-parsimonious VDJ recombination scenarios were assigned using the TCRdist pipeline. In a later analysis, each TCR beta chain was defined by its CDR3 amino acid sequence together with its V-gene family, and reads without a unique V-gene family were excluded. In a later analysis, around 600 highly shared, low-generation-probability nucleotide sequences were removed to address suspected cross-contamination and a sequencing artifact. In a later analysis, a clonal expansion index was calculated for each public chain from normalized within-repertoire ranks of inferred template counts. In a later analysis, generation probabilities were computed with a VDJ recombination model fitted to out-of-frame rearrangements, and the resulting probabilities were checked against IGoR. In a later analysis, TCR-TCR, TCR-HLA and TCR-CMV co-occurrence was scored with hypergeometric tests, and a repertoire-size bias correction was applied to TCR pairs. To estimate false discovery rates, a later analysis permuted the HLA or CMV assignments 20 times. In a later analysis, co-occurring TCRs were grouped with DBSCAN, and TCRdist sequence similarity was added when clustering was performed within HLA-allele-positive subsets. Repertoires with fewer than 30,000 or more than 120,000 public chains, plus five repertoires with anomalous nucleotide sharing, were excluded from co-occurrence clustering. Here the immuneACCESS table is served through TCRdb, limited to in-frame sequences with V and J called. Missing clones are a known gap in these copies; in checked studies unresolved V genes cover under half, and the rest lacks a known reason. The V and J calls and clone size are taken from that table; D and trimming were inferred from the DNA. The sample table lists approximately 70,000 clones, around three quarters of them with a count of one. The ten largest account for approximately 6.3% of the sample.

The sequencing sample was made of PBMCs. This TCR was sampled from a man aged 45-65 years in good health and CMV-seronegative. The rearranged segments are TRBV7-8 and TRBJ2-1; 7 bases in the junction line up with TRBD2. The bases are TGTGCCAGCAGCCCTTGGACTAGTCTAAGTGAGCAGTTCTTC. Its translation is CASSPWTSLSEQFF.